The clone carrying this TCR beta chain was counted only a few times. Its antigen is not identified. The entry originates in a study of cytomegalovirus exposure and HLA in healthy donors. Findings and caveats of the study: The presence/absence work took it that sequencing depth was about the same across donors. In a later analysis, an Asian-associated ancestry cluster reportedly showed fewer N-insertions than the roughly 650-donor mean.

The PCR was carried out with 60 Vbeta primers and 13 Jbeta primers. Sequencing used immunoSEQ multiplex PCR; TCRdb keeps in-frame clones, though not all of them. The data contain roughly 140,000 clones, roughly 64% of them singletons. Sequences were obtained from PBMCs. The source is a woman aged 25-40 years in good health and CMV-seropositive.

CDR3 amino acids: CASSSSIANTGELFF. The CDR3 bases are TGTGCCAGCAGTTCTAGTATCGCGAACACCGGGGAGCTGTTTTTT. The chain joins TRBV9 to TRBJ2-2; D is undetermined. Germline V gives CDR1 SGDLS, CDR2 YYNGEE. V was shortened by 5 bases and J by 0 bases, with 11 bases between the two germline ends. This CDR3 spans 15 amino acids.